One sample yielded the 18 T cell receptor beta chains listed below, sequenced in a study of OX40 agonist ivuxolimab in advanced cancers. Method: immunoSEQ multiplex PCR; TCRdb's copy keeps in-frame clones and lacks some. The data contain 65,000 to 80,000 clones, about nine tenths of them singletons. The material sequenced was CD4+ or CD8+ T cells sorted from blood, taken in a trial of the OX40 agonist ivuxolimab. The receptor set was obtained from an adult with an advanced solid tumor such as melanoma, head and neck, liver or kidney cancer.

This CDR3 is CASSPRDRMNTEAFF. CDR3 nucleotide sequence: TGTGCCAGCAGCCCCCGGGACAGAATGAACACTGAAGCTTTCTTT. The chain has TRBV5-8 and TRBJ1-1; TRBD1 agrees at 7 bases. The CDR3 loop spans 15 amino acids. The J segment lost 0 bases and the V segment lost 4 bases, leaving 6 bases of the junction unmatched. From germline, CDR1 is SGHTS and CDR2 YDEGEE.

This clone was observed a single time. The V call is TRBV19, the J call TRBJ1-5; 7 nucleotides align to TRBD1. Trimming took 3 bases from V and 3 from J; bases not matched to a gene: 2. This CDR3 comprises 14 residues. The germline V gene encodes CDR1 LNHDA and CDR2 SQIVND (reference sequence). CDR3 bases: TGTGCCAGTAGTATGGGACAGCCCAATCAGCCCCAGCATTTT. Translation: CASSMGQPNQPQHF.

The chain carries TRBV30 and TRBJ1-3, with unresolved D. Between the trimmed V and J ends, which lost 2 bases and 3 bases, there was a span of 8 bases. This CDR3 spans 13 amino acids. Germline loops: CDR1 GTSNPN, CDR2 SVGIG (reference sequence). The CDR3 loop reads CAWSYASGNTIYF. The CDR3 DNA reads TGTGCCTGGAGTTACGCGAGTGGAAACACCATATATTTT. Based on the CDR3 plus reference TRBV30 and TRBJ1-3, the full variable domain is SQTIHQWPATLVQPVGSPLSLECTVEGTSNPNLYWYRQAAGRGLQLLFYSVGIGQISSEVPQNLSASRPQDRQFILSSKKLLLSDSGFYLCAWSYASGNTIYFGEGSWLTVV.

The CDR3 protein is CASSISPGLAVPPYNEQFF. The CDR3 nucleotides read TGTGCCAGTAGTATTTCTCCGGGACTAGCGGTTCCCCCCTACAATGAGCAGTTCTTC. The chain is built from TRBV19 and TRBJ2-1; 11 bases are a match to TRBD2. With V trimmed by 3 bases and J by 2 bases, 12 bases remained unmatched. CDR3 length: 19 residues. Germline CDR1 is LNHDA and CDR2 is SQIVND (reference sequence).

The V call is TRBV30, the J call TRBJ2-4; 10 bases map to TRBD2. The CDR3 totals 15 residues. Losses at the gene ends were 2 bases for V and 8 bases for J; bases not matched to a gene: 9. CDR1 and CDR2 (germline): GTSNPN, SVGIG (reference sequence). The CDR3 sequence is CAWSFSGGAMDIQYF. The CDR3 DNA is TGTGCCTGGAGTTTCAGCGGGGGGGCGATGGACATTCAGTACTTC.

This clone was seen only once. The CDR3 loop reads CASRRGTGLGEQFF. CDR3 coding DNA: TGTGCCAGCAGGAGGGGGACAGGGTTAGGTGAGCAGTTCTTC. J is TRBJ2-1 and V is TRBV9; 9 positions agree with TRBD1. From germline, CDR1 is SGDLS and CDR2 YYNGEE. The CDR3 spans 14 residues. The V and J ends lost 5 bases and 9 bases, in that order; junction bases with no gene match: 9.

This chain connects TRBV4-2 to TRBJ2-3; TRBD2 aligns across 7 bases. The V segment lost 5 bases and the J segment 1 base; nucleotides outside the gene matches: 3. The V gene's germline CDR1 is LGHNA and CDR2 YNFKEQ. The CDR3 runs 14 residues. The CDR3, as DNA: TGTGCCAGCAGCTTGGCGGGGGGCACAGATACGCAGTATTTT. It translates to CASSLAGGTDTQYF.

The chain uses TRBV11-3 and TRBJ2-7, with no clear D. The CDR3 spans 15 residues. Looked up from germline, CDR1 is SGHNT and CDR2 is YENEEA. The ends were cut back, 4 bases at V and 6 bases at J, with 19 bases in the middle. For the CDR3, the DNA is TGTGCCAGCAGCTCCCGAGGCTACCGCCTAAGCGAGCAGTACTTC. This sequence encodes CASSSRGYRLSEQYF.

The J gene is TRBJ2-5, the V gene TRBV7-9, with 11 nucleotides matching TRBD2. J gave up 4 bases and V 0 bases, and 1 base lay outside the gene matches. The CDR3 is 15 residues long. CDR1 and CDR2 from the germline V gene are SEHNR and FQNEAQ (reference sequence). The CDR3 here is CASSLALAGGETQYF. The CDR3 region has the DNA TGTGCCAGCAGCTTAGCGCTAGCGGGGGGAGAGACCCAGTACTTC.

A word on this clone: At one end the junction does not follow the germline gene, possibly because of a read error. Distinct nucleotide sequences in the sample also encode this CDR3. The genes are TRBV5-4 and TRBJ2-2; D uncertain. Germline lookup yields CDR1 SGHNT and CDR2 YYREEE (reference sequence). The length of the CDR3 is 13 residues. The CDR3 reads CASSFQDTGELFF. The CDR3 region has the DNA TGCGCCAGCAGCTTCCAAGACACCGGGGAGCTGTTTTTT.

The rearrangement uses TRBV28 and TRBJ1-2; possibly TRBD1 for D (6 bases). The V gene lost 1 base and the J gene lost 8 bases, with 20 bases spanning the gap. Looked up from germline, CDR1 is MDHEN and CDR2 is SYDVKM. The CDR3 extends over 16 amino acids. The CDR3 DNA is TGTGCCAGCAGTTTATCTTCGGGGATCCAGGGGAGAGGCTACACCTTC. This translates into CASSLSSGIQGRGYTF.

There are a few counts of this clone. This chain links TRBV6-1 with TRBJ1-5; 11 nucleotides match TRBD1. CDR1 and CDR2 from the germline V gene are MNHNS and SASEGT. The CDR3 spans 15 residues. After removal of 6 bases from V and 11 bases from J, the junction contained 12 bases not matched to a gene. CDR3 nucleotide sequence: TGTGCCAGCAGGGCCGGACAGGGGGCGGTAACATCCCAGCATTTT. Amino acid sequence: CASRAGQGAVTSQHF.

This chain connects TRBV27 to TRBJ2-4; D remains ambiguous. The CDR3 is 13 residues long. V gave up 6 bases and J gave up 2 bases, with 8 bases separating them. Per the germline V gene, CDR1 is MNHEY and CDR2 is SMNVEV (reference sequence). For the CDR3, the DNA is TGTGCCAGCAGGGGCTCATCCAAAAACATTCAGTACTTC. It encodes CASRGSSKNIQYF.

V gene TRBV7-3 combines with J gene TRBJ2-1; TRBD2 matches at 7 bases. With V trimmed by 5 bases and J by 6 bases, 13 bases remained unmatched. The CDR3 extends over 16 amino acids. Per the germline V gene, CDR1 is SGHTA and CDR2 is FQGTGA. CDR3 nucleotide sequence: TGTGCCAGCAGCGTACGGGGGGACCTTAGGGTCAATGAGCAGTTCTTC. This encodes CASSVRGDLRVNEQFF.

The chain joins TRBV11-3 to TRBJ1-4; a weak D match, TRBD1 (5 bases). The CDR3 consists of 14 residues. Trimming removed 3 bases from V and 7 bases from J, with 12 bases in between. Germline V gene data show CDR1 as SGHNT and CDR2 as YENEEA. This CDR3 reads CASSLGTRGEKLFF. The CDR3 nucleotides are TGTGCCAGCAGCTTGGGGACGCGGGGTGAAAAACTGTTTTTT.

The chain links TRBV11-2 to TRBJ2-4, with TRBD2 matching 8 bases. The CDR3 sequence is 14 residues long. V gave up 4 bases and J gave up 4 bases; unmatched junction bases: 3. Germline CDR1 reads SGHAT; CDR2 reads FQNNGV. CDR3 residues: CASSSGLAKNIQYF. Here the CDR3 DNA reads TGTGCCAGCAGCTCCGGACTAGCTAAAAACATTCAGTACTTC.

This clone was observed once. CDR3 in amino acids: CASSLLDIEYEQYF. The CDR3 nucleotides read TGTGCCAGCAGTTTACTGGACATAGAATACGAGCAGTACTTC. This chain connects TRBV28 to TRBJ2-7; D perhaps matches TRBD1 (5 bases). The ends were cut back, 2 bases at V and 4 bases at J, with 12 bases in the middle. CDR3 size: 14 residues. Germline CDR1 MDHEN, CDR2 SYDVKM. The complete variable domain, with remaining parts taken from reference TRBV28 and TRBJ2-7, reads DVKVTQSSRYLVKRTGEKVFLECVQDMDHENMFWYRQDPGLGLRLIYFSYDVKMKEKGDIPEGYSVSREKKERFSLILESASTNQTSMYLCASSLLDIEYEQYFGPGTRLTVT.

The CDR3 region has the DNA TGTGCCAGCAGTGATGAGGGTGGCATCACTGAAGCTTTCTTT. Residues: CASSDEGGITEAFF. J is TRBJ1-1 and V is TRBV6-1; D is undetermined. Trimming cost V 3 bases and J 4 bases, with 12 bases left between them. CDR1 and CDR2 from the germline V gene are MNHNS and SASEGT. The CDR3 contains 14 residues.